There are a few counts of the clone carrying this T cell receptor beta chain. Little can be read into the size of this beta chain, an off-target read in a library designed for alpha chains. This sample stems from a study of spatial heterogeneity in lung cancer. Time point denoted: sample taken at primary tumor resection. Extraction of whole RNA from tumor, nontumor lung or frozen PBMC preceded unsorted sequencing. TCRdb re-analysed the 5' RACE reads in MiXCR, keeping a single row per CDR3 protein. The repertoire holds about 13,000 distinct CDR3 sequences, with 5% to 6% as singletons. This receptor was identified in a human donor with early-stage non-small cell lung cancer. The specimen comprised lung tumor tissue, sampled at surgery.

As DNA, the CDR3 is TGTGCCAGCAGCATTAGACAGACCACAGATACGCAGTATTTT. This encodes CASSIRQTTDTQYF. The rearrangement links TRBV7-2 to TRBJ2-3; D is possibly TRBD1 (5 bases). With 5 bases removed from V and 2 bases from J, the gap between germline ends came to 11 bases. Per germline, CDR1 SGHTA and CDR2 FQGNSA. The CDR3 has 14 amino acids.